Presented here are 7 T cell receptor beta chains from one specimen sequenced in a study of T cell responses to AZD1222 COVID-19 vaccine. The repertoire was sequenced with immunoSEQ multiplex PCR; TCRdb's copy has only in-frame clones and lacks some. The data contain roughly 140,000 clones, 94% of them singletons. Sequencing used peripheral blood, obtained on day 0 of AZD1222 vaccination. These receptors were taken from an adult in good health.

The chain recombines TRBV12-3 or TRBV12-4 with TRBJ1-1; D gene uncertain. This CDR3 is 12 amino acids long. The ends were cut back, 2 bases at V and 4 bases at J, with 5 bases in the middle. CDR3 residues: CASSLFPTEAFF. DNA of the CDR3: TGTGCCAGCAGTTTATTTCCCACTGAAGCTTTCTTT.

This chain joins TRBV6-6 and TRBJ2-1; 16 bases line up with TRBD2. There are 20 residues in the CDR3. Per the germline V gene, CDR1 is MNHNY and CDR2 is SVGAGI (reference sequence). The J segment lost 3 bases and the V segment lost 6 bases, leaving 14 bases of the junction unmatched. CDR3 protein: CASSRSSGTSGGAFYNEQFF. CDR3 DNA sequence: TGTGCCAGCAGCCGGTCCTCCGGGACTAGCGGGGGGGCTTTCTACAATGAGCAGTTCTTC.

The chain joins TRBV5-4 to TRBJ2-7; TRBD2 is a possible D gene (6 bases). The CDR3 contains 13 residues. V was shortened by 3 bases and J by 6 bases, with 13 bases between the two germline ends. Germline CDR1 SGHNT, CDR2 YYREEE (reference sequence). The CDR3 reads CASSYLAGGEQYV. In DNA, the CDR3 is TGTGCCAGCAGCTACTTAGCCGGGGGCGAGCAGTACGTC.

The CDR3, as DNA: TGCGCCAGCAGTTTGACCTCAGCTAATGAAAAACTGTTTTTT. Its translation: CASSLTSANEKLFF. The chain is built from TRBV5-1 and TRBJ1-4; D not certain. Trimming left V 5 bases short and J 3 bases short, with 11 bases between. CDR3 length equals 14 residues. Germline V CDR1 and CDR2: SGHRS, YFSETQ.

V usage is TRBV18 and J usage is TRBJ1-5; 7 bases map to TRBD1. This CDR3 contains 14 residues. Germline V lookup: CDR1 KGHSH, CDR2 LQKENI. The V and J ends lost 5 bases and 9 bases, in that order; junction bases with no gene match: 10. The CDR3 reads CASSENRGGVPQHF. CDR3 in DNA: TGTGCCAGCTCAGAGAACAGGGGTGGAGTGCCCCAGCATTTT. Supplemented by reference TRBV18 and TRBJ1-5, the full variable domain reads NAGVMQNPRHLVRRRGQEARLRCSPMKGHSHVYWYRQLPEEGLKFMVYLQKENIIDESGMPKERFSAEFPKEGPSILRIQQVVRGDSAAYFCASSENRGGVPQHFGDGTRLSIL.

In its sample, this clone was seen once. The gene calls are TRBV11-3 and TRBJ1-1; D unresolved. The CDR3 has 13 residues. The V gene lost 3 bases and the J gene lost 1 base, with 6 bases spanning the gap. CDR1 SGHNT and CDR2 YENEEA come from the germline V gene. The CDR3 sequence: CASSLDANTEAFF. The CDR3 DNA reads TGTGCCAGCAGCTTGGACGCGAACACTGAAGCTTTCTTT.

The chain combines TRBV11-2 with TRBJ2-6; TRBD1 matches 7 bases. The CDR3 spans 18 residues. Germline trimming cut 5 bases from V and 0 bases from J; bases unmatched to any gene: 10. Per the germline V gene, CDR1 is SGHAT and CDR2 is FQNNGV. The CDR3, as DNA: TGTGCCAGCAGCGTGGGACAGCCGGTTACCTCTGGGGCCAACGTCCTGACTTTC. Its translation: CASSVGQPVTSGANVLTF.